Below are 4 T cell receptor beta chains sequenced from a single sample in a study of Graves' ophthalmopathy and Graves' hyperthyroidism. TCR beta CDR3 regions were amplified from RNA transcripts. Investigators did first-round RT-PCR with HTBI primers, then second-round multiplex PCR. TCRdb re-called the multiplex PCR reads through MiXCR, storing one row per CDR3 protein. The table has about 1.2 million distinct CDR3 sequences, about 35% seen once. The specimen was peripheral blood or thyroid tissue (not recorded which). These receptors all come from an adult man with Graves' hyperthyroidism.

This clonotype was observed many times. This sequence joins TRBV5-8 and TRBJ1-1; D gene uncertain. V lost 6 bases and J 6 bases, leaving 12 bases between the germline ends. CDR3 length: 12 residues. Per germline, CDR1 SGHTS and CDR2 YDEGEE. The CDR3 reads CASNNQKAEAFF. CDR3 DNA: TGTGCCAGCAACAACCAAAAAGCTGAAGCTTTCTTT.

V usage is TRBV29-1 and J usage is TRBJ1-2; the D gene is possibly TRBD1 (5 bases). Trimming removed 5 bases at V and 3 bases at J, with 16 bases between. Germline values: CDR1 SQVTM, CDR2 ANQGSEA. This CDR3 contains 14 residues. CDR3 sequence (DNA): TGCAGCGTTCAGACCTCCCAGGGCTACTATGGCTACACCTTC. Translation gives CSVQTSQGYYGYTF.

CDR3 loop: CATGQGLNQPQHF. CDR3 nucleotide sequence: TGTGCCACCGGACAGGGACTCAATCAGCCCCAGCATTTT. The J gene is TRBJ1-5, the V gene TRBV27; 8 bases fit TRBD1. CDR3 length equals 13 residues. Germline trimming cut 10 bases from V and 3 bases from J; bases unmatched to any gene: 5. Per the germline V gene, CDR1 is MNHEY and CDR2 is SMNVEV (reference sequence).

This clonotype showed up many times. The chain has TRBV19 and TRBJ1-1; TRBD1 might be the D (6 bases). Trimming removed 8 bases at V and 1 base at J, with 17 bases between. Looked up from germline, CDR1 is LNHDA and CDR2 is SQIVND (reference sequence). This CDR3 has 15 residues. CDR3 protein: CASRGRGLGNTEAFF. The DNA of the CDR3 is TGTGCCAGTCGGGGCAGGGGCTTGGGGAACACTGAAGCTTTCTTT.